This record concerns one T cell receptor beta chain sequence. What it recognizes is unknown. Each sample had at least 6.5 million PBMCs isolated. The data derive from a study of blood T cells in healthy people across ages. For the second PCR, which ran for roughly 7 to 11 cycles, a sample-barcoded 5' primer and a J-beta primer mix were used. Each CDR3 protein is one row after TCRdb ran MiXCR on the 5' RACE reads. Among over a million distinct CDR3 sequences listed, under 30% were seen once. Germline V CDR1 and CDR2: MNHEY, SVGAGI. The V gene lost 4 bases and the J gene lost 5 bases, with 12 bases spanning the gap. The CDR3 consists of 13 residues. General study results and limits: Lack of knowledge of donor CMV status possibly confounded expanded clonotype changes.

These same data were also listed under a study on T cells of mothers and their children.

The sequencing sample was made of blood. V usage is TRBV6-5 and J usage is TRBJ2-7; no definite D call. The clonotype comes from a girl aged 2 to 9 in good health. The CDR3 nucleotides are TGTGCCAGCAGTTCTCGGCTCACACACGAGCAGTACTTC. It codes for CASSSRLTHEQYF.